A selection of T cell receptor beta chains follows, all from one sample in a study of T cells in Graves' hyperthyroidism and ophthalmopathy. TCRdb processed the multiplex PCR reads anew with MiXCR; each CDR3 protein has one entry. The sample contains nearly 600,000 distinct CDR3 sequences, more than 11% of which appear only once. The sequencing sample was made of blood. The source of these receptors is a woman aged 25 to 39 with Graves' hyperthyroidism that later progressed to Graves' ophthalmopathy. The CDR3 runs from the conserved cysteine through the conserved F or W. A D gene is named only where the DNA matches it firmly. Part of the rows lack a size; the others show once, few, many or a class for expanded clones.

clone_size	v_call	j_call	d_call	cdr3_nt	cdr3_aa
many	TRBV6-1	TRBJ1-1	.	TGTGCCAGCAGTGAAACGTTTGACGGTCAAGCTTTCTTT	CASSETFDGQAFF
.	TRBV20-1	TRBJ2-7	TRBD2	TGCAGTGCTAGGGATTGGACTAGCGGGAGCATCTACGAGCAGTACTTC	CSARDWTSGSIYEQYF
many	TRBV6-2/TRBV6-3	TRBJ1-2	.	TGTGCCAGCAGTTACACCAGGGAGGACTATGGCTACACCTTC	CASSYTREDYGYTF
many	TRBV29-1	TRBJ2-5	.	TGCAGCGTTGATCGCTTTCAAGAGACCCAGTACTTC	CSVDRFQETQYF
many	TRBV20-1	TRBJ1-1	.	TGCAGTGCTAGAGTCGCGGGGGGTCTAGGCACTGAAGCTTTCTTT	CSARVAGGLGTEAFF
.	TRBV5-5	TRBJ1-5	TRBD1	TGTGCCAGCAGCTCCAACAGGGGGAATCAGCCCCAGCATTTT	CASSSNRGNQPQHF
many	TRBV3-1	TRBJ2-5	.	TGTGCCAGCAGCCTTAGACTTGCCACCCAGAAAGAGACCCAGTACTTC	CASSLRLATQKETQYF
.	TRBV5-4	TRBJ1-1	.	TGTGCCAGCAGCCCTAGGCAGGGAGGTCCCACTGAAGCTTTCTTT	CASSPRQGGPTEAFF
many	TRBV12-3/TRBV12-4	TRBJ1-2	TRBD1	TGTGCCAGCAGCAACACCCCGGGACAGTCCTATGGCTACACCTTC	CASSNTPGQSYGYTF
many	TRBV28	TRBJ1-1	TRBD1	TGTGCCAGCAGTTTATCTGCAGGGGGCTATGAAGCTTTCTTT	CASSLSAGGYEAFF
few	TRBV20-1	TRBJ2-1	.	TGCAGTGCTACGAGGGAGCAGTTCTTC	CSATREQFF
many	TRBV12-3/TRBV12-4	TRBJ2-3	.	TGTGCCAGCAGTTTAATAGCTGGGGGAGTGGATACGCAGTATTTT	CASSLIAGGVDTQYF
many	TRBV2	TRBJ2-1	TRBD1	TGTGCCAGCAGGGCCGGACAGGGTTTGCATGAGCAGTTCTTC	CASRAGQGLHEQFF
few	TRBV20-1	TRBJ2-2	TRBD2	TGCAGTGCTAGAGATGCGGGACTAGGCCACACCGGGGAGCTGTTTTTT	CSARDAGLGHTGELFF
.	TRBV16	TRBJ2-7	TRBD1	TGTGCCAGCAGCCATACAGGGGGGTACGAGCAGTACTTC	CASSHTGGYEQYF
.	TRBV9	TRBJ1-2	.	TGTGCCAGCAGCGCCGATCCTGTCTCCTATGGCTACACCTTC	CASSADPVSYGYTF
.	TRBV28	TRBJ2-3	TRBD2	TGTGCCAGCAGTCTATTAAGGACTAGCGGGAGAGATTTT	CASSLLRTSGRDF
.	TRBV11-3	TRBJ1-1	.	TGTGCCAGCAGCTTAGATCGGAGAGGAGTTGGTGCTTTCTTT	CASSLDRRGVGAFF
few	TRBV5-8	TRBJ2-5	.	TGTGCCAGCAGCCTCAGGTATTCGGAGACCCAGTACTTC	CASSLRYSETQYF
.	TRBV7-9	TRBJ1-2	.	TGTGCCAGCAGCTTAGCGCGGGAGGGAAACTATGGCTACACCTTC	CASSLAREGNYGYTF
many	TRBV28	TRBJ1-2	.	TGTGCCAGCAGCCCCGAGGGAACCGGACGGCTTACCGGCTACACCTTC	CASSPEGTGRLTGYTF
many	TRBV7-3	TRBJ2-1	TRBD1	TGTGCCAGCAGCTCCCCTCCGGGACAGCGGTTAGGATCGAGCTCCTACAATGAGCAGTTCTTC	CASSSPPGQRLGSSSYNEQFF
many	TRBV6-1	TRBJ2-2	.	TGTGCCAGCAGTAAAACCCAGGGGCCCGCTGGTGTAACCGGGGAGCTGTTTTTT	CASSKTQGPAGVTGELFF